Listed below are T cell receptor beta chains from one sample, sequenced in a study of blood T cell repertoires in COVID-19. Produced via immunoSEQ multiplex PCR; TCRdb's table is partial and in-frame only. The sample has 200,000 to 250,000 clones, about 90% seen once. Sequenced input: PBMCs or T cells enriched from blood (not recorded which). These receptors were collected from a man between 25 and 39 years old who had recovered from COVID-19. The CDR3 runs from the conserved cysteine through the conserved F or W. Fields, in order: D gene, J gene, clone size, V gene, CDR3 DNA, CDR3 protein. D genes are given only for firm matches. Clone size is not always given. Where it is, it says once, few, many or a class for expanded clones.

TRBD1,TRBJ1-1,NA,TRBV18,TGTGCCAGCTCAAACCGACAGGGTAACATGAACACTGAAGCTTTCTTT,CASSNRQGNMNTEAFF
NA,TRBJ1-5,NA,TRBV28,TGTGCCAGCTATGGGCAGGGTAAGTTTCAGCCCCAGCATTTT,CASYGQGKFQPQHF
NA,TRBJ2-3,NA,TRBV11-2,TGTGCCAGCAGCCCAAGGGGCGGAAGCACCCTAGATACGCAGTATTTT,CASSPRGGSTLDTQYF
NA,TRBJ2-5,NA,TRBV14,TGTGCCAGCAGCCAATATTCGGTTCTGGAGACCCAGTACTTC,CASSQYSVLETQYF
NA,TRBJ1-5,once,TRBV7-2,TGTGCCAGCAGCTTAGAGGGGGGGTTCGGGCAGCCCCAGCATTTT,CASSLEGGFGQPQHF
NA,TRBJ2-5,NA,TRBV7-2,TGTGCCACTAGTGCGGACTTACAACAGACCCAGTACTTC,CATSADLQQTQYF
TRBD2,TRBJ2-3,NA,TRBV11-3,TGTGCCAGCAGTCACCGTAGCGGGGGGGCAGGGAATACGCAGTATTTT,CASSHRSGGAGNTQYF
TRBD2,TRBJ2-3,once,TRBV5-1,TGCGCCAGCAGCTTGGAACTAGCGGGAAGCACAGATACGCAGTATTTT,CASSLELAGSTDTQYF
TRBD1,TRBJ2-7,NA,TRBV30,TGTGCCTGGAGTGTACTTACAGGGGTCTACGAGCAGTACTTC,CAWSVLTGVYEQYF
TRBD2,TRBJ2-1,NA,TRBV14,TGTGCCAGCAGCCTCGGACTAGCGGGAGTATGGAATGAGCAGTTCTTC,CASSLGLAGVWNEQFF
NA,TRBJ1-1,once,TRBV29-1,TGCAGCGTTGGCCTAGACAGACGGTCTGAAGCTTTCTTT,CSVGLDRRSEAFF
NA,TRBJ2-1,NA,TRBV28,TGTGCCAGCAACCCGGCTAGCGCCTCCTACAATGAGCAGTTCTTC,CASNPASASYNEQFF
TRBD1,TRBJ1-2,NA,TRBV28,TGTGCCAGCAGGCCCAGGGGGAACTATGGCTACACCTTC,CASRPRGNYGYTF
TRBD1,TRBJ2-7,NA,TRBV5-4,TGTGCCAGCAGGCCGGGACAGGGGTCCTACGAGCAGTACTTC,CASRPGQGSYEQYF
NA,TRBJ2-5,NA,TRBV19,TGTGCCAGTAGTTTAACCGGGACACTACAAGAGACCCAGTACTTC,CASSLTGTLQETQYF
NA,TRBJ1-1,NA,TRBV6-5,TGTGCCAGCAGTTATTCGGGGGGCGACGCTGAAGCTTTCTTT,CASSYSGGDAEAFF
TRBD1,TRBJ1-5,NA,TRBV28,TGTGCCAGCAGTCCCGGGACAGGGGTTCAGCCCCAGCATTTT,CASSPGTGVQPQHF
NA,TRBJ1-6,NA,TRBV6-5,TGTGCCAGTGCTAGGGGGACCTATAATTCACCCCTCCACTTT,CASARGTYNSPLHF
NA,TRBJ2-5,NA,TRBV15,TGTGCCACCAGCAGCGGACAGCAAGAGACCCAGTACTTC,CATSSGQQETQYF
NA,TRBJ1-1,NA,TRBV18,TGTGCCACCCAACCACAGGAGAGGAGTACTGAAGCTTTCTTT,CATQPQERSTEAFF
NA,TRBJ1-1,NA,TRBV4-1,TGCGCCAGCAGCCAAGAGTGGGGCGGGAACACTGAAGCTTTCTTT,CASSQEWGGNTEAFF
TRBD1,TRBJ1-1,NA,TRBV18,TGTGCCAGCTCACCAAACCACCCCGGGGGACAGGGGGGCACTGAAGCTTTCTTT,CASSPNHPGGQGGTEAFF
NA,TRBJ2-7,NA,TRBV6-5,TGTGCCAGCCGAGCCAGGGCTTCATACTCCTACGAGCAGTACTTC,CASRARASYSYEQYF
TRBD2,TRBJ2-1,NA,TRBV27,TGTGCCAGCAGTTCCCTACTTAGCGGGGGGGCGCAAAATGAGCAGTTCTTC,CASSSLLSGGAQNEQFF
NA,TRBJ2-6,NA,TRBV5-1,TGCGCCAGCAGTCAATCCTCTGGGGCCAACGTCCTGACTTTC,CASSQSSGANVLTF
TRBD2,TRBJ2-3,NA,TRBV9,TGTGCCAGCAGCGGTGGGACTAGCGGGCCCCTTCTCTATAATACGCAGTATTTT,CASSGGTSGPLLYNTQYF
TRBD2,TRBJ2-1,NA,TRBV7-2,TGTGCCAGCAGCTTAGTAGCGGGGGACAATGAGCAGTTCTTC,CASSLVAGDNEQFF
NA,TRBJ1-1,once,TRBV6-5,TGTGCCAGCAGTTACTCGAGTACAGGGCGGAACACTGAAGCTTTCTTT,CASSYSSTGRNTEAFF
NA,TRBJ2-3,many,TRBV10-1,TGCGCCAGCAGTGAGTCGGTTACCCCCACCCGGGATACGCAGTATTTT,CASSESVTPTRDTQYF
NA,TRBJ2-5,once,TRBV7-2,TGTGCCAGCAGCTCCCGTTCCTCCCGAGAGACCCAGTACTTC,CASSSRSSRETQYF
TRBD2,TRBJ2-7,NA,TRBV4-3,TGCGCCAGCAGCCTCCTCTTGAGCGGGGGGGCCAATTACTACGAGCAGTACTTC,CASSLLLSGGANYYEQYF
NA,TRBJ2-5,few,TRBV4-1,TGCGCCAGCACCCTCGGGGGGACAGGCTTTCAAGAGACCCAGTACTTC,CASTLGGTGFQETQYF
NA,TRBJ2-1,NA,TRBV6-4,TGTGCCAGCAGTGACGGGGGCTGGGGCAATGAGCAGTTCTTC,CASSDGGWGNEQFF
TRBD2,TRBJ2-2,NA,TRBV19,TGTGCCAGTAGTCCGAGAGGACTAGCGGGAGACCCCGGGGAGCTGTTTTTT,CASSPRGLAGDPGELFF
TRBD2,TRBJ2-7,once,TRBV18,TGTGCCAGCTCAGACGGGAGGGTCTACGAGCAGTACTTC,CASSDGRVYEQYF
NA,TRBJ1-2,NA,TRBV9,TGTGCCAGCAGCCCCAGCGCCTATGGCTACACCTTC,CASSPSAYGYTF
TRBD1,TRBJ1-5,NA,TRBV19,TGTGCCAGTAGGGACGGGACAGGGGTTAATCAGCCCCAGCATTTT,CASRDGTGVNQPQHF
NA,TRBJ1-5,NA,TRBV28,TGTGCCAGCAGTAACTCAAGGACAGGCAATCAGCCCCAGCATTTT,CASSNSRTGNQPQHF
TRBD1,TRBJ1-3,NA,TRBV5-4,TGTGCCAGCAGCCCCTCGGACAGGGTCTCTGGAAACACCATATATTTT,CASSPSDRVSGNTIYF
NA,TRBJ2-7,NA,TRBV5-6,TGTGCCAGCAGCTGGGGCAGGGGCTACGAGCAGTACTTC,CASSWGRGYEQYF
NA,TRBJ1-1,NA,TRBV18,TGTGCCAGCTCACCAGGCAACCTGAACACTGAAGCTTTCTTT,CASSPGNLNTEAFF
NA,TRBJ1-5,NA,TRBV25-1,TGTGCCAGCAGTGATCCCCACGGAGGTCCCCAGCATTTT,CASSDPHGGPQHF